This TCR beta chain is drawn from a study of blood T cell repertoires in COVID-19. Whole-study context: The cDNA or gDNA used as material had been derived from T cells, B-cell-depleted T cells, or PBMCs.

The CDR3 consists of 12 residues. Germline lookup yields CDR1 SNHLY and CDR2 FYNNEI. The J segment lost 14 bases and the V segment lost 6 bases, leaving 12 bases of the junction unmatched. Methods used by the authors: Amplification from reference gene primers served as the basis for estimated nucleated cell counts. TCRdb keeps only in-frame clones here, not all; method: immunoSEQ multiplex PCR. The DNA was the basis for D and trimming; V, J and clone size are from that table. Of about 220,000 clones listed, around 82% are singletons. The sequenced material came from peripheral blood. V and J are TRBV2 and TRBJ2-5; TRBD2 matches 7 bases. This clonotype was obtained from a human donor in a cohort sampled during active COVID-19. The DNA of the CDR3 is TGTGCCAGCAGCTCCTCTAAGCGGGACCCATACTTC. It codes for CASSSSKRDPYF.